The 21 T cell receptor beta chains listed next were all sequenced from one sample in a study of cytomegalovirus exposure and HLA in healthy donors. It was with 60 Vbeta and 13 Jbeta primers that the PCR ran. The protocol was immunoSEQ multiplex PCR, while the TCRdb copy is restricted to in-frame clones and leaves out a portion. Counted here are about 150,000 clones, approximately 77% occurring once; the ten biggest clones make up around 2%. Sequenced: PBMCs. The origin of the receptors is a man in his thirties or forties in good health and CMV-seronegative.

The V gene is TRBV5-1, the J gene TRBJ1-1; tentatively, D is TRBD1 (5 bases). Germline V gives CDR1 SGHRS, CDR2 YFSETQ. CDR3 length equals 13 residues. V lost 4 bases and J 5 bases, leaving 12 bases between the germline ends. CDR3 in DNA: TGCGCCAGCAGCACCCCCGGGGGGACTGAAGCTTTCTTT. Translated: CASSTPGGTEAFF.

The chain is built from TRBV2 and TRBJ2-5; a possible D gene is TRBD1 (6 bases). Germline CDR1 and CDR2: SNHLY and FYNNEI. The CDR3 sequence is 12 residues long. Deletions cut 4 bases from V and 4 bases from J, with 7 bases between. Here the CDR3 DNA reads TGTGCCAGCAGTGTACAGGGAGAGACCCAGTACTTC. Its protein is CASSVQGETQYF.

The chain joins TRBV27 to TRBJ2-2; 11 positions match TRBD2. The CDR3 length is 19 residues. Germline V lookup: CDR1 MNHEY, CDR2 SMNVEV (reference sequence). V trimming: 6 bases; J trimming: 9 bases; junction bases outside the gene matches: 21. The CDR3 region has the DNA TGTGCCAGCAGCCGAACGGGGGGAGGACTAGCGGGCACGAGGTGGGAGCTGTTTTTT. Its protein product is CASSRTGGGLAGTRWELFF.

CDR3: CASSLGTGPYNEQFF. The CDR3 DNA is TGTGCCAGCAGCTTAGGGACAGGGCCTTACAATGAGCAGTTCTTC. This chain links TRBV7-3 with TRBJ2-1; 9 positions match TRBD1. With V trimmed by 2 bases and J by 4 bases, 3 bases remained unmatched. The CDR3 runs 15 residues. Germline CDR1 and CDR2: SGHTA and FQGTGA.

CDR3 sequence: CASTFTSGSSYEQYF. The CDR3 DNA is TGTGCCAGCACCTTCACTAGCGGCTCCTCCTACGAGCAGTACTTC. The chain employs TRBV6-6 and TRBJ2-7; the match to TRBD2 covers 8 bases. This CDR3 has 15 residues. Germline trimming cut 7 bases from V and 0 bases from J; bases unmatched to any gene: 8. Germline V lookup: CDR1 MNHNY, CDR2 SVGAGI (reference sequence).

This rearrangement joins TRBV4-2 to TRBJ2-7; 12 positions agree with TRBD2. Germline V gene data show CDR1 as LGHNA and CDR2 as YNFKEQ. This CDR3 has 17 residues. V was pared by 1 base and J by 4 bases, with 8 bases of the junction left unmatched. The CDR3 protein is CASSQGPGLAGLYEQYF. As DNA, the CDR3 is TGTGCCAGCAGCCAAGGTCCCGGACTAGCGGGGCTTTACGAGCAGTACTTC.

This clone came up a few times. J is TRBJ2-2 and V is TRBV7-6, with 8 nucleotides matching TRBD2. The CDR3 covers 17 residues. Trimming removed 5 bases from V and 4 bases from J; junction bases left unmatched: 12. Looked up from germline, CDR1 is SGHVS and CDR2 is FNYEAQ. CDR3 sequence reads: CASSQRSGSSVTGELFF. DNA of the CDR3: TGTGCCAGCAGCCAAAGGAGCGGGAGTAGTGTCACCGGGGAGCTGTTTTTT.

The rearrangement joins TRBV13 to TRBJ2-1; the match to TRBD2 covers 12 bases. Trimming cost V 5 bases and J 5 bases; bases outside gene matches: 10. The CDR3 sequence is 17 residues long. CDR1 is PRHDT and CDR2 is FYEKMQ in the germline V gene (reference sequence). CDR3 in DNA: TGTGCCAGCAGCCGACACCGGGCTAGCGGGAGGGACAATGAGCAGTTCTTC. Translation gives CASSRHRASGRDNEQFF.

The chain couples TRBV6-5 to TRBJ2-3, with no clear D. Trimming cost V 2 bases and J 2 bases, with 11 bases left between them. Germline lookup yields CDR1 MNHEY and CDR2 SVGAGI. The CDR3 loop spans 15 amino acids. CDR3 coding DNA: TGTGCCAGCAGTTACCGGGTCCCCGCCACAGATACGCAGTATTTT. This gives the protein CASSYRVPATDTQYF.

The CDR3 reads CASSSYRGLQRAKNIQYF. DNA for the CDR3: TGTGCCAGCAGCTCTTACAGGGGGCTACAAAGGGCCAAAAACATTCAGTACTTC. V gene TRBV7-8 combines with J gene TRBJ2-4; the match to TRBD1 covers 9 bases. CDR3 size: 18 residues. V shed 4 bases and J 1 base; nucleotides not matched to a gene: 11. The germline CDR1 and CDR2 sequences are SGHVS and FQNEAQ.

DNA for the CDR3: TGTGCCAGCAGCTTAGGATACGAGGACGGACTAGCGGGATTTGGGGATGAGCAGTTCTTC. Translating gives CASSLGYEDGLAGFGDEQFF. The gene calls are TRBV7-3 and TRBJ2-1; 12 nucleotides match TRBD2. With V trimmed by 2 bases and J by 8 bases, 19 bases remained unmatched. CDR1 is SGHTA, CDR2 FQGTGA, per germline. This CDR3 has 20 residues.

The V and J genes are TRBV19 and TRBJ2-1, with 12 bases identical to TRBD2. There are 15 residues in the CDR3. Germline assignment: CDR1 LNHDA and CDR2 SQIVND (reference sequence). V lost 6 bases, J lost 4 bases, and 4 bases stayed unmatched. The CDR3 DNA follows: TGTGCCAGTAGGAGGACTAGCGGGGCATACAATGAGCAGTTCTTC. It yields the protein CASRRTSGAYNEQFF.

The chain has TRBV9 and TRBJ2-3; D is unresolved. Germline CDR1 reads SGDLS; CDR2 reads YYNGEE. The CDR3 loop spans 14 amino acids. With 5 bases removed from V and 2 bases from J, the gap between germline ends came to 12 bases. CDR3 region: CASSPGQYTDTQYF. The CDR3 DNA follows: TGTGCCAGCAGTCCTGGGCAGTACACAGATACGCAGTATTTT.

The genes are TRBV2 and TRBJ1-3; tentatively, D is TRBD1 (5 bases). The germline V gene encodes CDR1 SNHLY and CDR2 FYNNEI. The CDR3 has 15 residues. Trimming left V 2 bases short and J 5 bases short, with 13 bases between. CDR3 in DNA: TGTGCCAGCAGTGAAAGCGCAGGGTTCCGAAACACCATATATTTT. Residues: CASSESAGFRNTIYF. The full variable domain, rest sourced from reference TRBV2 and TRBJ1-3, is EPEVTQTPSHQVTQMGQEVILRCVPISNHLYFYWYRQILGQKVEFLVSFYNNEISEKSEIFDDQFSVERPDGSNFTLKIRSTKLEDSAMYFCASSESAGFRNTIYFGEGSWLTVV.

The rearrangement links TRBV5-8 to TRBJ2-1; TRBD1 agrees at 8 bases. The CDR3 is 12 amino acids. V was pared by 7 bases and J by 3 bases, with 0 bases of the junction left unmatched. The germline CDR1 and CDR2 sequences are SGHTS and YDEGEE. The DNA for the CDR3 is TGTGCCAGCGGGACAGGCTACAATGAGCAGTTCTTC. This encodes CASGTGYNEQFF.

This sequence joins TRBV10-3 and TRBJ2-1; 7 nucleotides line up with TRBD2. J lost 9 bases, V lost 2 bases, and 10 bases had no gene match. CDR1 is ENHRY and CDR2 is SYGVKD in the germline V gene. The CDR3 runs 15 residues. The CDR3 sequence: CAISENAGVSGEQFF. Written as DNA, the CDR3 is TGTGCCATCAGTGAGAATGCGGGGGTGAGTGGTGAGCAGTTCTTC.

Only a few counts were recorded for this clone. This rearrangement joins TRBV28 to TRBJ1-1, with D possibly matching TRBD1 (6 bases). Germline V gene sequence: CDR1 MDHEN, CDR2 SYDVKM. The CDR3 consists of 10 residues. Between the trimmed V and J ends, which lost 6 bases and 11 bases, there was a span of 10 bases. CDR3 sequence reads: CASSQRGAFF. The CDR3 DNA reads as TGTGCCAGCAGCCAAAGGGGGGCTTTCTTT.

The chain employs TRBV9 and TRBJ2-7, with 13 nucleotides matching TRBD2. Trimming at V came to 4 bases and at J to 5 bases, leaving 6 bases not matched to a gene. Germline loops: CDR1 SGDLS, CDR2 YYNGEE. The CDR3 has 15 amino acids. The CDR3 reads CASSPGTSGKDEQYF. In nucleotides, the CDR3 is TGTGCCAGCAGCCCAGGGACTAGCGGGAAGGACGAGCAGTACTTC.

The chain carries TRBV10-3 and TRBJ2-1; possible D gene TRBD2, 5 bases. This CDR3 is built from 15 residues. V gave up 0 bases and J gave up 0 bases, with 6 bases separating them. Germline V gives CDR1 ENHRY, CDR2 SYGVKD. In nucleotides, the CDR3 is TGTGCCATCAGTGAGTCCACTAGCTCCTACAATGAGCAGTTCTTC. The encoded protein is CAISESTSSYNEQFF.

This chain connects TRBV27 to TRBJ1-1; no clear D. The ends were cut back, 7 bases at V and 4 bases at J, with 19 bases in the middle. The CDR3 loop spans 15 amino acids. CDR1 and CDR2 (germline): MNHEY, SMNVEV (reference sequence). The CDR3 here is CASNVARAGSTEAFF. CDR3 in DNA: TGTGCCAGCAACGTCGCTCGGGCGGGAAGCACTGAAGCTTTCTTT.

V usage is TRBV5-6 and J usage is TRBJ1-1; TRBD1 is a possible D gene (5 bases). Per the germline V gene, CDR1 is SGHDT and CDR2 is YYEEEE. This CDR3 spans 15 amino acids. V lost 2 bases and J lost 7, with 18 bases in between. The CDR3 DNA is TGTGCCAGCAGCTTAGTTGCCGGGGGGTCTAATGAAGCTTTCTTT. It is translated as CASSLVAGGSNEAFF.